One and the same sample provided the 9 T cell receptor beta chains below, sequenced in a study of cytomegalovirus exposure and HLA in healthy donors. PCR used 60 Vbeta primers and 13 Jbeta primers. The data were produced by immunoSEQ multiplex PCR, yet TCRdb's version contains in-frame clones alone and is incomplete. Found here are roughly 190,000 clones, about 10% of them singletons; the top ten hold 1% to 1.5%. The sequenced sample consisted of PBMCs. The receptors were gathered from a young woman in good health and CMV-seropositive.

As for this clone: This same CDR3 is encoded by further DNA sequences in the sample. This rearrangement joins TRBV30 to TRBJ2-7, with D uncertain. The CDR3 runs 15 residues. The germline V and J ends were trimmed by 5 bases and 0 bases, with 17 bases remaining between them. CDR1 GTSNPN and CDR2 SVGIG come from the germline V gene (reference sequence). The DNA of the CDR3 is TGTGCCTGGTCCTTTGGGCAGACGAGCTCCTACGAGCAGTACTTC. This codes for CAWSFGQTSSYEQYF.

In its sample, this clone was seen a few times. The chain carries TRBV5-1 and TRBJ2-7; weak D call: TRBD1 (6 bases). The V end lost 0 bases, the J end lost 2 bases, and 12 bases lay between the germline ends. Germline assignment: CDR1 SGHRS and CDR2 YFSETQ. The CDR3 runs 15 residues. The CDR3 loop is CASSLAGAGAYEQYF. CDR3 in DNA: TGCGCCAGCAGCTTGGCCGGGGCAGGGGCCTACGAGCAGTACTTC.

The chain links TRBV27 to TRBJ1-2, with a possible D match to TRBD1 (6 bases). V lost 5 bases and J lost 6, with 13 bases in between. Germline-derived CDR1 and CDR2 are MNHEY and SMNVEV (reference sequence). The CDR3 has 13 residues. CDR3 coding DNA: TGTGCCAGCAGTCACGGGACAAATGATGGCTACACCTTC. It specifies CASSHGTNDGYTF.

This clone was recorded a few times. This chain links TRBV18 with TRBJ1-1; D uncertain. Trimming removed 1 base at V and 1 base at J, with 10 bases between. CDR1 and CDR2 (germline): KGHSH, LQKENI. The CDR3 has 15 amino acids. The CDR3: CASSPQGVGNTEAFF. DNA for the CDR3: TGTGCCAGCTCACCACAGGGAGTAGGGAACACTGAAGCTTTCTTT.

The chain combines TRBV6-6 with TRBJ1-1, with 8 bases matching TRBD1. V lost 0 bases, J lost 6 bases, and 3 bases stayed unmatched. The germline gives CDR1 MNHNY, CDR2 SVGAGI (reference sequence). The CDR3 extends over 14 amino acids. The CDR3 protein is CASSYSTGGSEAFF. The CDR3 DNA follows: TGTGCCAGCAGTTACTCAACAGGGGGATCTGAAGCTTTCTTT.

This clone has more than one count but fewer than ten. The chain employs TRBV30 and TRBJ2-7; maybe TRBD2 (6 bases). CDR1 and CDR2 (germline): GTSNPN, SVGIG (reference sequence). The CDR3 consists of 16 residues. The V end was cut by 1 base, the J end by 2 bases, with 18 bases between. In DNA form, the CDR3 reads TGTGCCTGGAGTGGAAAGAAGGCTAGCGATCCCTACGAGCAGTACTTC. It codes for CAWSGKKASDPYEQYF.

This chain uses TRBV5-6 with TRBJ2-1, with 11 nucleotides matching TRBD1. CDR3 size: 15 residues. The trim removed 2 bases at V and 6 bases at J, leaving 4 bases unmatched. Germline V gene data show CDR1 as SGHDT and CDR2 as YYEEEE. The CDR3 loop reads CASSFGQGAANEQFF. The CDR3, as DNA: TGTGCCAGCAGCTTTGGACAGGGGGCCGCCAATGAGCAGTTCTTC.

This clone has just a few counts. The V gene is TRBV6-5, the J gene TRBJ2-5; a possible D gene is TRBD1 (6 bases). Germline V gene lookup returns CDR1 MNHEY and CDR2 SVGAGI. Trimming removed 5 bases at V and 4 bases at J, with 17 bases between. This CDR3 region has 15 residues. The CDR3 is CASSTDRRPVETQYF. DNA for the CDR3: TGTGCCAGCAGTACAGACAGGCGCCCTGTAGAGACCCAGTACTTC.

This clone has a handful of counts. The CDR3 DNA follows: TGTGCCAGCAGCCGGAGCATTGCGGGAGAGAACACAGATACGCAGTATTTT. It codes for CASSRSIAGENTDTQYF. The V gene is TRBV7-8, the J gene TRBJ2-3, with TRBD2 identical over 7 bases. The V gene's germline CDR1 is SGHVS and CDR2 FQNEAQ. The CDR3 is made up of 17 amino acids. V was clipped by 5 bases and J by 2 bases; unmatched bases: 13.